One sample yielded the 5 T cell receptor beta chains listed below, sequenced in a study of T-cell memory formation after mild COVID-19. TCRdb fed the 5' RACE reads into MiXCR, producing one record per CDR3 protein. Here the sample spans 360,000 or so distinct CDR3 sequences, around 28% being singletons. The sample consisted of PBMCs or a T cell subset sorted from them (not recorded which). The receptor set was obtained from an adult woman who had mild COVID-19 (a few samples of this study predate the infection). Cell type and time point are not known.

This clonotype has a handful of counts. The chain couples TRBV11-1 to TRBJ2-7, with 9 bases aligning to TRBD2. The V gene's germline CDR1 is SGHAT and CDR2 FQDESV (reference sequence). V lost 4 bases, J lost 3 bases, and 10 bases stayed unmatched. This CDR3 contains 16 residues. The CDR3 sequence is CASSYSQAGGYYEQYF. CDR3 in DNA: TGTGCCAGCAGCTACTCCCAAGCGGGGGGATACTACGAGCAGTACTTC.

The J gene is TRBJ2-3, the V gene TRBV20-1, with D maybe TRBD2 (5 bases). CDR3 size: 14 residues. Deletions cut 0 bases from V and 2 bases from J, with 9 bases between. Per the germline V gene, CDR1 is DFQATT and CDR2 is SNEGSKA (reference sequence). CDR3 DNA sequence: TGCAGTGCTAGAGACACGGGATACACAGATACGCAGTATTTT. This sequence encodes CSARDTGYTDTQYF.

This chain uses TRBV9 with TRBJ2-3, with D perhaps TRBD1 (5 bases). The CDR3 extends over 14 amino acids. Germline CDR1 and CDR2: SGDLS and YYNGEE. Trimming removed 3 bases at V and 3 bases at J, with 11 bases between. The CDR3 sequence is CASSGGKGTDTQYF. The CDR3 nucleotides are TGTGCCAGCAGCGGGGGAAAGGGGACAGATACGCAGTATTTT.

In its sample, this clonotype was seen a few times. The chain employs TRBV7-8 and TRBJ1-5, with D perhaps matching TRBD1 (5 bases). The V gene's germline CDR1 is SGHVS and CDR2 FQNEAQ. The ends were cut back, 1 base at V and 2 bases at J, with 12 bases in the middle. The CDR3 length is 16 residues. DNA of the CDR3: TGTGCCAGCAGCTTAGGACCTGGGGGGGGCAATCAGCCCCAGCATTTT. Residues: CASSLGPGGGNQPQHF.

The V call is TRBV7-8, the J call TRBJ2-7, with TRBD1 matching over 9 bases. CDR3 length: 14 residues. The J segment lost 3 bases and the V segment lost 5 bases, leaving 5 bases of the junction unmatched. The germline V gene encodes CDR1 SGHVS and CDR2 FQNEAQ. CDR3 sequence reads: CASSHRQGDYEQYF. CDR3 nucleotide sequence: TGTGCCAGCAGCCACCGACAGGGGGACTACGAGCAGTACTTC.